This T cell receptor (beta chain) was sequenced during a study of shared clonotypes between healthy human individuals (dated by TCRdb to 2020 to 2021). Study-level background: A few men and a couple of women, aged 18 to 49 years, made up the cohort. To estimate repertoire size and how much clonotypes are shared between individuals, the study performed deep sequencing of blood TCR repertoires from 4 to 6 healthy adults. Leukapheresis yielded between about 0.85 and 9 billion PBMCs per donor. For each donor, CD4 naive and CD4 memory were each run on three plates, CD8 naive on two plates, and CD8 memory on one plate. Libraries were prepared and TCR repertoires were sequenced by different laboratories using diverse techniques, in order to increase sequencing depth and limit assay-specific biases.

As to this clone: The antigen it binds to is not known. Base-call qualities are not available, and no considerably larger clone is one nucleotide away.

Overall results and qualifications from the work: Pairwise subsampling indicated that sequencing depth was expected to affect the degree of clonotype sharing among donors. Compared with non-shared clonotypes, clonotypes shared by all four sorted-subset donors had higher generation probabilities. When four donors were compared, the shared fraction of clonotypes was around 5% for naive CD4, around 4% for naive CD8, about 2.4% for memory CD4, and 0.3% to 0.5% for memory CD8. Only blood was sampled, and tissue TCR repertoires likely differ from those in blood. Because the study included only a small number of donors, the genetic and exposure-history diversity represented was limited. Estimated clonotype richness was generally larger for naive than for memory subsets. Rarefaction of sorted-subset datasets indicated incomplete sequencing despite the large sequencing depth.

CD8 naive samples were obtained by positive selection for CCR7 among CD45RO-negative cells, yielding a CD45RA+CCR7+ population from which TemRA cells were excluded. Healthy HIV-negative adults with no recently reported acute infections or vaccinations were included as donors. Every donor was a Caucasian adult living in Nashville, Tennessee, USA. Blood was collected by leukapheresis, and PBMCs were isolated by Ficoll-Histopaque density gradient centrifugation and then cryopreserved in liquid nitrogen vapor phase. Analytical flow cytometry was used to check the purity and quantity of each magnetically sorted T cell population. Genomic DNA was isolated from each sorted fraction and quantified by UV absorbance on a Nanodrop 2000c. TCR CDR3 regions were amplified from genomic DNA by multiplex PCR using the deep immunoSEQ assay. Genomic DNA extracted from each cell subset was distributed evenly over all wells of several immunoSEQ 96-well plates, and each plate served as one replicate. For sorted subsets, each replicate PCR was loaded with about 0.2 ug genomic DNA, equivalent to 30,000 or so T cell genomes. Purified libraries were measured with a Qubit 3.0 fluorometer, size-checked on a Bioanalyzer 2100, and measured again with the KAPA Library Quantification kit. Every immunoSEQ 96-well plate was sequenced on a separate single-read 150-cycle Illumina NextSeq 550 flow cell. On the authors' methods: The immunoSEQ output contained only junctional sequences without quality scores, so filtering could not match that applied to full-length reads. To assign V/J genes and CDR3, sequences were annotated using PyIR, a Python wrapper for IgBLAST v1.9, with IMGT germline references. Reads with weak V/J assignments (E-value above 1e-6), missing CDR3, stop codons, out-of-frame junctions, or ambiguous translated residues were removed. A V3J clonotype was defined by an identical inferred V gene, J gene, and CDR3 amino acid sequence. Percentage overlap between repertoires was computed as shared unique clonotypes divided by the size of the smaller repertoire. RTK rarefaction, the Chao1 estimator, and Recon v2.1 estimates of unobserved clonotypes were used to assess repertoire richness. For all TCRbeta clonotypes obtained by the gDNA method from a handful of donors, generation probabilities were computed with OLGA. In its TCRdb copy, this immuneACCESS table keeps in-frame sequences only and misses some clones. Where compared with another copy, unresolved V genes explain less than half of these, and the others have no known cause. That table supplies the V and J calls and clone size; D and trimming were determined from the DNA. The sample yields around 1.9 million clones; roughly 95% were counted once. The ten biggest clones cover roughly 1.7% of the sample.

This TCR was sampled from a man younger than 35 in good health. Some clones in this sample may be carry-over from other donors' samples. Material for sequencing was naive CD8+ T cells from PBMCs. The sample's cell subset or site label, decoded: CD45RA+CCR7+.

The CDR3 region: CASSWTGNPYGYTF. The nucleotides are TGTGCCAGCAGTTGGACAGGGAACCCGTATGGCTACACCTTC. The chain is made from TRBV2 and TRBJ1-2, with 8 bases aligning to TRBD1. The germline V and J ends show losses of 5 bases and 5 bases respectively, and no gene match explains 7 bases of the junction. From the cysteine through the phenylalanine, the CDR3 covers 14 amino acids. The sequence is cut down to CDR3 DNA, 42 bases in frame from base 1. The CDR1 and CDR2 encoded by the germline V gene are SNHLY and FYNNEI.